This T cell receptor beta chain was profiled in a study of blood T cell repertoires in COVID-19. Sequenced by immunoSEQ multiplex PCR; TCRdb stores in-frame clones only, minus some. The data hold 210,000 or so clones, with approximately 84% observed a single time. Trimming cost V 3 bases and J 4 bases; bases outside gene matches: 10. The germline V gene has CDR1 SGHTA and CDR2 FQGTGA. The CDR3 is 17 amino acids. The gene calls are TRBV7-3 and TRBJ2-1, with TRBD2 matching over 9 bases. The sequencing sample was made of peripheral blood. The TCR comes from a woman older than 75 with COVID-19, enrolled during active disease. The CDR3 region is CASSFSGGAGGYNEQFF. The CDR3 nucleotides are TGTGCCAGCAGCTTCTCCGGGGGAGCGGGGGGATACAATGAGCAGTTCTTC.